Listed below are T cell receptor beta chains from one sample, sequenced in a study of T cells in Graves' hyperthyroidism and ophthalmopathy. TCRdb called the multiplex PCR reads again in MiXCR, with one record for every CDR3 protein. This sample has roughly 400,000 distinct CDR3 sequences, with around 25% found just once. Sequenced material: blood. These receptors were collected from a man aged 45-65 years with Graves' hyperthyroidism. The CDR3 runs from the conserved cysteine through the conserved F or W. The D gene is left open where the match is weak. Some rows mark clone size as missing; the rest say once, few, many or name a class of expanded clone.

d_gene | j_gene | abundance | v_gene | CDR3nt | CDR3aa
TRBD2 | TRBJ2-1 | - | TRBV24-1 | TGTGCCACCAGCGGGAGGCCCTCCTACAATGAGCAGTTCTTC | CATSGRPSYNEQFF
- | TRBJ2-3 | few | TRBV7-3 | TGTGCCAGCAGCTTATACCTAGCGCCCCACACAGATACGCAGTATTTT | CASSLYLAPHTDTQYF
- | TRBJ2-2 | - | TRBV12-3/TRBV12-4 | TGTGCCAGCAGTTTGAGCTCCGGGGAGCTGTTTTTT | CASSLSSGELFF
TRBD2 | TRBJ2-1 | - | TRBV7-3 | TGTGCCAGCAGCTTAACGTTTACTAGCGGGACGGGTGAGCAGTTCTTC | CASSLTFTSGTGEQFF
TRBD2 | TRBJ2-2 | - | TRBV24-1 | TGTGCCACCGGGGGACTACCTAACACCGGGGAGCTGTTTTTT | CATGGLPNTGELFF
- | TRBJ1-1 | many | TRBV29-1 | TGCAGCGTTGGAGGGGCATTGAACACTGAAGCTTTCTTT | CSVGGALNTEAFF
- | TRBJ2-7 | - | TRBV5-1 | TGCGCCAGCAGCTTAGGTCTAGCCCGTGACGAGCAGTACTTC | CASSLGLARDEQYF
- | TRBJ1-2 | - | TRBV12-3/TRBV12-4 | TGTGCCAGCAGTTTAAGGGGGGCCGGGAACTATGGCTACACCTTC | CASSLRGAGNYGYTF
TRBD2 | TRBJ2-7 | - | TRBV20-1 | TGCAGTGCCCCAAACCCTACTAGCGGGGACCCCTACGAGCAGTACTTC | CSAPNPTSGDPYEQYF
TRBD2 | TRBJ2-1 | - | TRBV6-2/TRBV6-3 | TGTGCCAGCAGTTACTCGCGGGAGGGCCAGGGTGAGCAGTTCTTC | CASSYSREGQGEQFF
- | TRBJ2-5 | - | TRBV18 | TGTGCCAGCTCAGCGGGACGGGAAGAGACCCAGTACTTC | CASSAGREETQYF